This T cell receptor (beta chain) is drawn from a study of cytomegalovirus exposure and HLA in healthy donors. Turning to the study itself: Some 80 million unique TCRs from HLA-typed donors were held in an early data release.

Germline lookup yields CDR1 MNHEY and CDR2 SVGAGI. V was shortened by 6 bases and J by 5 bases, with 8 bases between the two germline ends. This CDR3 spans 12 amino acids. PCR primers comprised 60 Vbeta and 13 Jbeta primers. The repertoire was sequenced with immunoSEQ multiplex PCR; TCRdb's copy has only in-frame clones and lacks some. Recorded for this sample: some 80,000 clones. On this clone itself: Its cognate antigen is unknown.

Whole-study findings and limits: Researchers reported that a few CMV-associated chains were confirmed in vitro as CMV antigen-specific.

The V call is TRBV6-5, the J call TRBJ1-5, with no clear D. This clonotype was sampled from a man aged 45-65 years in good health and CMV-seropositive. Sequenced: PBMCs. CDR3 sequence (DNA): TGTGCCAGCAGAACCAGTGATCAGCCCCAGCATTTT. Its protein product is CASRTSDQPQHF.